In its sample, the clone carrying this TCR beta chain was seen a few times. Its specificity is not known. This sample stems from a study of blood T cells in healthy people across ages. Study-wide results and limits: Compared with aged donors, long-lived donors showed fewer expanded clones, suggesting selection. Unknown CMV status may confound age-related changes in expanded clones.

A second PCR of about 7 to 12 cycles used a sample-barcoded 5' primer and a J-beta primer mix. Using its own MiXCR run on the 5' RACE reads, TCRdb lists one record per CDR3 protein. Of roughly 1.7 million distinct CDR3 sequences listed, approximately 32% are singletons. The length of the CDR3 is 14 residues. Germline CDR1 SGHDN, CDR2 FVKESK. The V segment lost 6 bases and the J segment 8 bases; nucleotides outside the gene matches: 12. The specimen was blood. The TCR originated in a woman aged 25 to 39 in good health. The rearrangement links TRBV14 to TRBJ1-2; 7 nucleotides line up with TRBD1. CDR3 DNA: TGTGCCAGCAGGGGGACCGGGACAGCGGGCGGCTACACCTTC. It encodes CASRGTGTAGGYTF. The whole variable domain, remainder taken from reference TRBV14 and TRBJ1-2, is EAGVTQFPSHSVIEKGQTVTLRCDPISGHDNLYWYRRVMGKEIKFLLHFVKESKQDESGMPNNRFLAERTGGTYSTLKVQPAELEDSGVYFCASRGTGTAGGYTFGSGTRLTVV.